This entry describes one T cell receptor beta chain. The data were obtained in a study of blood T cell repertoires in COVID-19. Across the study: Collection of acute and convalescent COVID-19 samples took place in the United States, Italy and Spain.

The data were produced by immunoSEQ multiplex PCR, yet TCRdb's version contains in-frame clones alone and is incomplete. Among about 440,000 clones listed, nearly 90% were seen once. The germline V and J ends were trimmed by 9 bases and 1 base, with 18 bases remaining between them. The CDR3 has 15 amino acids. The germline V gene has CDR1 LNHDA and CDR2 SQIVND (reference sequence). This clonotype was sampled from a woman between 18 and 29 years old with acute COVID-19. The rearrangement joins TRBV19 to TRBJ2-5, with a weak D call TRBD2 (6 bases). Sequencing was done on a sample of PBMCs or T cells enriched from blood (not recorded which). CDR3 DNA sequence: TGTGCCAGCTCGTCTGGAGGGGCGGCCCAAGAGACCCAGTACTTC. Translation gives CASSSGGAAQETQYF.